This TCR beta chain originates from a study of post-analysis software for immune sequencing data. On this clonotype: Its antigen is unknown.

Trimming removed 4 bases from V and 4 bases from J, with 12 bases in between. The CDR3 length is 13 residues. The germline CDR1 and CDR2 sequences are SQVTM and ANQGSEA. Study-level points and caveats: The five TRBV segments detected at higher frequency in patients than in controls included TRBV5-6, TRBV5-1 and TRBV20-1.

The library was made from cDNA and included unique molecular identifiers. Between about 0.85 and 11 million T cells gave rise to about 450,000 cDNA molecules. Using its own MiXCR run on the PCR reads, TCRdb lists one record per CDR3 protein. The repertoire holds hundreds of thousands of distinct CDR3 sequences, approximately 60% seen once, with around 11% in the top ten. The V gene is TRBV29-1, the J gene TRBJ2-3; no reliable D call. This clonotype originated in a girl aged 2-10 years with multiple sclerosis. Sequencing was carried out using blood. The CDR3 sequence: CSVAADQSDTQYF. The CDR3 DNA follows: TGCAGCGTTGCGGCGGACCAATCAGATACGCAGTATTTT.